The rows below give T cell receptor beta chains drawn from one sample of a study of T cell changes during pregnancy in multiple sclerosis. Sequenced by immunoSEQ multiplex PCR; TCRdb stores in-frame clones only, minus some. Among around 61,000 clones, just under 90% were seen once, and the ten largest hold less than 6%. The source material was peripheral blood from another person, used as feeder cells. The receptors stem from a human donor whose cells served as feeder cells for cultures in a pregnancy study. Both conserved end residues are part of each CDR3. Each record gives: CDR3 protein, CDR3 DNA, clone size, D gene, V gene, J gene. A D gene is named only where the DNA matches it firmly. Only part of the rows carry a size: once, few, many, or a class if the clone is expanded.

CAISEPYPDGYTF	TGTGCCATCAGTGAGCCCTATCCTGATGGCTACACCTTC	.	.	TRBV10-3	TRBJ1-2
CSVRDTSNTEAFF	TGCAGCGTAAGGGACACCTCGAACACTGAAGCTTTCTTT	.	.	TRBV29-1	TRBJ1-1
CAISEFGNGYTF	TGTGCCATCAGTGAGTTCGGGAATGGCTACACCTTC	.	.	TRBV10-3	TRBJ1-2
CASSLWAGNTEAFF	TGTGCCAGCAGCTTGTGGGCTGGGAACACTGAAGCTTTCTTT	.	.	TRBV11-2	TRBJ1-1
CASSPGGTDTQYF	TGTGCTAGCAGCCCCGGGGGGACAGATACGCAGTATTTT	.	TRBD2	TRBV7-7	TRBJ2-3
CAISALTSGETQYF	TGTGCCATCAGTGCCTTGACTAGCGGAGAGACCCAGTACTTC	.	TRBD2	TRBV10-3	TRBJ2-5
CASSLDRASTDTQYF	TGTGCCAGCAGCTTAGACAGGGCTAGCACAGATACGCAGTATTTT	.	.	TRBV11-2	TRBJ2-3
CASSLESYEQYF	TGCGCCAGCAGCTTGGAATCCTACGAGCAGTACTTC	once	.	TRBV5-1	TRBJ2-7
CASSLERDSSGNTIYF	TGCGCCAGCAGCCTAGAAAGGGATAGCTCTGGAAACACCATATATTTT	.	.	TRBV4-1	TRBJ1-3
CASSFATGSFLNTGELFF	TGTGCCAGCAGCTTCGCAACGGGATCCTTCCTTAACACCGGGGAGCTGTTTTTT	.	.	TRBV11-2	TRBJ2-2
CASSQVSTGGLYGYTF	TGCGCCAGCAGCCAAGTTTCTACAGGGGGCCTCTATGGCTACACCTTC	.	TRBD1	TRBV4-1	TRBJ1-2
CASSTAALGNTQYF	TGTGCCAGCAGCACTGCCGCATTGGGGAATACGCAGTATTTT	.	.	TRBV7-8	TRBJ2-3
CASSIGATARGTDTQYF	TGTGCCAGCAGCATAGGGGCTACGGCGAGGGGCACAGATACGCAGTATTTT	.	.	TRBV7-9	TRBJ2-3
CASSRDNYGYTF	TGTGCCAGCAGTAGGGACAACTATGGCTACACCTTC	.	.	TRBV6-5	TRBJ1-2
CASSRGIATNEKLFF	TGTGCCAGTAGTAGGGGGATTGCAACTAATGAAAAACTGTTTTTT	few	.	TRBV19	TRBJ1-4
CASSLSRTGGTDTQYF	TGCGCCAGCAGCTTGTCCAGGACGGGGGGCACAGATACGCAGTATTTT	.	.	TRBV5-1	TRBJ2-3
CASSSRQGGYNEQFF	TGTGCCAGCAGCTCGAGACAGGGCGGATACAATGAGCAGTTCTTC	.	TRBD1	TRBV5-4	TRBJ2-1
CASSFDPYRNLYGYTF	TGTGCCAGCAGCTTCGACCCCTACAGGAATCTCTATGGCTACACCTTC	once	.	TRBV11-2	TRBJ1-2
CASSVVLAGGTSYEQYF	TGTGCCAGCAGCGTAGTTCTAGCGGGGGGTACCTCCTACGAGCAGTACTTC	.	TRBD2	TRBV9	TRBJ2-7
CASSIYQGSTDTQYF	TGTGCCAGCAGTATTTACCAGGGCTCCACAGATACGCAGTATTTT	.	.	TRBV6-5	TRBJ2-3
CASSLELNSGNTIYF	TGTGCCAGCAGCTTGGAGTTAAACTCTGGAAACACCATATATTTT	.	.	TRBV5-6	TRBJ1-3
CSAREYTEQYF	TGCAGTGCTAGAGAGTATACGGAGCAGTACTTC	few	.	TRBV20-1	TRBJ2-7
CASRRDRATNEQFF	TGTGCCAGTCGCCGGGACAGGGCGACCAATGAGCAGTTCTTC	.	TRBD1	TRBV19	TRBJ2-1
CASSAGTNYEQYF	TGTGCCAGTTCCGCAGGGACGAATTACGAGCAGTACTTC	few	.	TRBV19	TRBJ2-7
CASSIQRGVLQETQYF	TGTGCCAGCAGCATTCAGCGGGGGGTCCTCCAAGAGACCCAGTACTTC	.	TRBD2	TRBV5-6	TRBJ2-5
CASSPPNGNQPQHF	TGTGCCAGCTCACCACCGAACGGGAATCAGCCCCAGCATTTT	.	.	TRBV18	TRBJ1-5
CATSLSRGVAQYF	TGTGCCACCAGCTTAAGCCGGGGGGTTGCGCAGTATTTT	.	TRBD2	TRBV15	TRBJ2-3
CASSQDLSQGRFF	TGCGCCAGCAGCCAAGATCTAAGCCAGGGGCGGTTCTTC	.	.	TRBV4-3	TRBJ2-1
CASSGQTGGQETQYF	TGTGCCAGCAGTGGACAGACAGGGGGCCAAGAGACCCAGTACTTC	.	TRBD1	TRBV6-1	TRBJ2-5
CASSVGQAGETQYF	TGTGCCAGCAGCGTAGGACAGGCCGGCGAGACCCAGTACTTC	.	.	TRBV9	TRBJ2-5
CASSIRDPATEAFF	TGTGCCAGTAGTATCAGAGACCCCGCCACTGAAGCTTTCTTT	.	.	TRBV19	TRBJ1-1
CASSLMVSYNEQFF	TGTGCCAGCAGCTTAATGGTATCCTACAATGAGCAGTTCTTC	.	.	TRBV7-2	TRBJ2-1
CASSEAENSPLHF	TGTGCCAGCAGTGAAGCAGAAAATTCACCCCTCCACTTT	.	.	TRBV6-4	TRBJ1-6
CATSPGHEQYF	TGTGCCACCAGCCCGGGTCACGAGCAGTACTTC	.	.	TRBV15	TRBJ2-7
CASSIGSSYEQYF	TGTGCCAGTAGTATAGGCAGCTCCTACGAGCAGTACTTC	.	.	TRBV19	TRBJ2-7